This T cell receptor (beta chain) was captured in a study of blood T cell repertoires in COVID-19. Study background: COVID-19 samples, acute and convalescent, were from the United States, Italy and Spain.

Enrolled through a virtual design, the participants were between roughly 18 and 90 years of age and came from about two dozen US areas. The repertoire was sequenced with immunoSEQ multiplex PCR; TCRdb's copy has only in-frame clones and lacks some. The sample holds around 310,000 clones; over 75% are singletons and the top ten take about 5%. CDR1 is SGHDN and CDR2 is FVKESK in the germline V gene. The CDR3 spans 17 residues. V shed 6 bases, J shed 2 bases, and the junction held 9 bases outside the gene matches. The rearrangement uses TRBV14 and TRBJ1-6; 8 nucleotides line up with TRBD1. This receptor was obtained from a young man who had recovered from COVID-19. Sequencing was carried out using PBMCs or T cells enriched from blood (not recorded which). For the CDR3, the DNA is TGTGCCAGCAGGGATCGGACAGGGAGCACCTATAATTCACCCCTCCACTTT. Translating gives CASRDRTGSTYNSPLHF. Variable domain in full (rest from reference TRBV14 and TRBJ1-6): EAGVTQFPSHSVIEKGQTVTLRCDPISGHDNLYWYRRVMGKEIKFLLHFVKESKQDESGMPNNRFLAERTGGTYSTLKVQPAELEDSGVYFCASRDRTGSTYNSPLHFGNGTRLTVT.